The entry below describes one T cell receptor beta chain. As processed by the authors: Amplification from reference gene primers served as the basis for estimated nucleated cell counts. Profiling relied on immunoSEQ multiplex PCR, and the TCRdb table lists in-frame clones only, not all of them. V and J calls and clone size come straight from that table; D and trimming were deduced from the DNA. The sample holds some 230,000 clones, 80% to 85% seen once. CDR1 MDHEN and CDR2 SYDVKM come from the germline V gene. Trimming took 3 bases from V and 5 from J; bases not matched to a gene: 11. CDR3 length equals 16 residues. This record comes from a study of blood T cell repertoires in COVID-19. In the study overall: COVID-19 samples, acute and convalescent, were from the United States, Italy and Spain. Sources were T cells, B-cell-depleted T cells, or PBMCs; the material itself was cDNA or gDNA.

The V call is TRBV28, the J call TRBJ2-5, with 8 positions matching TRBD2. Material for sequencing was peripheral blood. The TCR sequence derives from a woman in her 30s who had recovered from COVID-19. The CDR3 DNA is TGTGCCAGCAGTTTGTACCTGGGGACGGGAGGGGAGACCCAGTACTTC. Its translation: CASSLYLGTGGETQYF.